This is a list of T cell receptor beta chains from one sample in a study of T cells in Graves' hyperthyroidism and ophthalmopathy. TCRdb processed the multiplex PCR reads anew with MiXCR; each CDR3 protein has one entry. The sample has 350,000 or so distinct CDR3 sequences, around a fifth seen once; the top ten hold less than 65%. Sequenced: blood. The receptors come from a woman in her forties or fifties with Graves' hyperthyroidism. The CDR3 runs from the conserved cysteine through the conserved F or W. The D gene is left open where the match is weak. Rows may omit the clone size; those that give it use once, few, many or a size class.

V gene,J gene,D gene,clone size,CDR3 DNA,CDR3 protein
TRBV12-3/TRBV12-4,TRBJ1-5,.,many,TGTGCCAGCAGTTCCTGGGGCAGCCGGCGAGATCAGCCCCAGCATTTT,CASSSWGSRRDQPQHF
TRBV7-2,TRBJ1-6,TRBD1,many,TGTGCCAGCAGCCCCGGCCCCGGGGACAGGGGAAGATCACCCCTCCACTTT,CASSPGPGDRGRSPLHF
TRBV5-1,TRBJ1-1,.,.,TGCGCCAGCAGCTTCGCCATGAACACTGAAGCTTTCTTT,CASSFAMNTEAFF
TRBV5-6,TRBJ1-1,TRBD1,many,TGTGCCAGCAGCTTGAGACAGGGGGCGAGCACTGAAGCTTTCTTT,CASSLRQGASTEAFF
TRBV7-3,TRBJ2-1,TRBD2,.,TGTGCCAGCAGCTTATGGCGGGGGGCGGAGAATGAGCAGTTCTTC,CASSLWRGAENEQFF
TRBV29-1,TRBJ1-1,.,.,TGCAGCGTTGCAGGGGCGAACACTGAAGCTTTCTTT,CSVAGANTEAFF
TRBV7-2,TRBJ2-3,TRBD2,many,TGTGCCAGCAGCTTAGTTGGCGGGGGGGCTCCAGATACGCAGTATTTT,CASSLVGGGAPDTQYF
TRBV28,TRBJ2-7,TRBD2,few,TGTGCCAGCAGCGAGCGGGGGGTCGAGCAGTACTTC,CASSERGVEQYF
TRBV9,TRBJ2-7,TRBD2,.,TGTGCCAGCAGCGTAAGCGGAGCGGGAGGGCCCTACGAGCAGTACTTC,CASSVSGAGGPYEQYF
TRBV20-1,TRBJ1-1,.,few,TGCAGTGCCCAAACAGGGCTTGAAGCTTTCTTT,CSAQTGLEAFF
TRBV7-8,TRBJ1-2,.,many,TGTGCCAGCAGCTTAGGTCGTCAGAACAGTCTCTATGGCTACACCTTC,CASSLGRQNSLYGYTF
TRBV5-1,TRBJ1-4,.,few,TGCGCCAGCAGCGTTTCGGGGGACCCTAATGAAAAACTGTTTTTT,CASSVSGDPNEKLFF
TRBV20-1,TRBJ2-2,.,many,TGCAGTGCTAGAGCTTCCATGAGCACCGGGGAGCTGTTTTTT,CSARASMSTGELFF
TRBV30,TRBJ1-5,.,many,TGTGCCTGGAGTACGACAGTACCAAATCAGCCCCAGCATTTT,CAWSTTVPNQPQHF
TRBV20-1,TRBJ1-5,.,few,TGCAGTGCTAGAGCTAATGGGCCACTCCATCAGCCCCAGCATTTT,CSARANGPLHQPQHF
TRBV30,TRBJ1-5,.,many,TGTGCCTGGAGTGTAGGGCTATCCCAGCATTTT,CAWSVGLSQHF
TRBV9,TRBJ2-1,TRBD2,.,TGTGCCAGCAGCGTAGTCCTAGCGGGGCCGCAGTTCTTC,CASSVVLAGPQFF
TRBV3-1,TRBJ1-2,.,many,TGTGCCAGCAGCCAATGGGTTAGCAATGGCTACACCTTC,CASSQWVSNGYTF
TRBV28,TRBJ2-5,.,many,TGTGCCATCCGACGGGTTGGAGAGACCCAGTACTTC,CAIRRVGETQYF
TRBV7-9,TRBJ2-1,TRBD1,few,TGTGCCAGCAGCTTAGGGGGACAGGGGGGCAAGTTCTTC,CASSLGGQGGKFF
TRBV3-1,TRBJ2-2,TRBD2,many,TGTGCCAGCAGCCAAGCCGGACTAGCGGGGGGGCGGGACACCGGGGAGCTGTTTTTT,CASSQAGLAGGRDTGELFF
TRBV19,TRBJ2-1,.,few,TGTGCCAGTATGGGGACTGAGGGGCAGTTCTTC,CASMGTEGQFF
TRBV3-1,TRBJ2-1,TRBD2,.,TGTGCCAGCAAAGGGACTAGCGGGGGGGCGAATGAGCAGTTCTTC,CASKGTSGGANEQFF
TRBV6-1,TRBJ2-1,.,.,TGTGCCAGCAGTGAATTTCCCGAGGAACAGTTCTTC,CASSEFPEEQFF
TRBV2,TRBJ2-1,.,.,TGTGCCAGCAGTGGGCATTTCTACAATGAGCAGTTCTTC,CASSGHFYNEQFF
TRBV12-3/TRBV12-4,TRBJ2-7,.,.,TGTGCCAGCAGGAGGGGAGACGTCTCCTACGAGCAGTACTTC,CASRRGDVSYEQYF
TRBV7-2,TRBJ2-5,.,many,TGTGCCAGCGGCAGAAAACAAGAGACCCAGTACTTC,CASGRKQETQYF
TRBV18,TRBJ2-1,.,.,TGTGCCAGCTCACCACCGTGGGGGGAAATAACCTACAATGAGCAGTTCTTC,CASSPPWGEITYNEQFF
TRBV7-9,TRBJ2-3,.,.,TGTGCCAGCAGCTTAAGGCTAGCAACACACACAGATACGCAGTATTTT,CASSLRLATHTDTQYF
TRBV2,TRBJ1-1,TRBD1,.,TGTGCCAGCAGCCCAAGACAGGGACTCCTACAAATCATGAACACTGAAGCTTTCTTT,CASSPRQGLLQIMNTEAFF
TRBV5-1,TRBJ2-3,TRBD2,many,TGCGCCAGCAGCCAAAGCAGCGGGGGGGCCGGGGATACGCAGTATTTT,CASSQSSGGAGDTQYF
TRBV11-2,TRBJ2-3,.,many,TGTGCCAGCAGCTTAGCGGGTCGGGGCACAGATACGCAGTATTTT,CASSLAGRGTDTQYF
TRBV2,TRBJ1-5,.,.,TGTGCCAGCAGTGGGGTCCGGGACACAGCTTTCAATCAGCCCCAGCATTTT,CASSGVRDTAFNQPQHF
TRBV30,TRBJ1-1,.,.,TGTGCCTGGAGTGTACGTAGGGGCATCTTGGAAGCTTTCTTT,CAWSVRRGILEAFF
TRBV7-8,TRBJ2-1,.,.,TGTGCCAGCAGCGATGGGCAGTACAATGAGCAGTTCTTC,CASSDGQYNEQFF
TRBV28,TRBJ1-6,TRBD1,many,TGTGCCAGCACCGATGGACAGGGGGATTCACCCCTCCACTTT,CASTDGQGDSPLHF
TRBV24-1,TRBJ2-2,TRBD1,.,TGTGCCACCAGTGATTTTGGACAGGGGGTCACCGGGGAGCTGTTTTTT,CATSDFGQGVTGELFF
TRBV20-1,TRBJ1-1,.,many,TGCAGTGCTGCTCGGACTGAAGCTTTCTTT,CSAARTEAFF
TRBV28,TRBJ1-3,.,few,TGTGCCAGCAGCGCTGTGATAGGAGACCCTGGAAACACCATATATTTT,CASSAVIGDPGNTIYF
TRBV20-1,TRBJ1-2,TRBD1,.,TGCAGTGCTAGAGACAGGGACAGGGGCCTCCCCAACTATGGCTACACCTTC,CSARDRDRGLPNYGYTF
TRBV5-6,TRBJ1-2,TRBD1,.,TGTGCCAGCAGCGTCGGGACAGGGGGCCGCTATGGCTACACCTTC,CASSVGTGGRYGYTF
TRBV6-4,TRBJ1-1,.,.,TGTGCCAGCAGTGAAATGGAGGGGGGTGAAGCTTTCTTT,CASSEMEGGEAFF
TRBV9,TRBJ1-3,.,.,TGTGCCAGCAGCGTAGGTAACACCATATATTTT,CASSVGNTIYF
TRBV7-8,TRBJ2-2,TRBD1,many,TGTGCCAGCAGCGCCGGGACAGGGAACACCGGGGAGCTGTTTTTT,CASSAGTGNTGELFF
TRBV4-1,TRBJ1-4,.,.,TGCGCCAGCAGCCAAGTTGCAGCTGAAAAACTGTTTTTT,CASSQVAAEKLFF